Listed here are 29 T cell receptor beta chains from one sample, sequenced in a study of molecular identifiers for immune sequencing clone quantification. From the PCR reads, TCRdb called clonotypes with MiXCR, one entry per CDR3 protein. The sample records hundreds of thousands of distinct CDR3 sequences, 25% being singletons. Source material: naive CD8+ T cells from blood, with Jurkat cell RNA spiked in. The subset was: FACS-sorted CD8+CD4-CCR7+CD45RA+ naive T cells. Source of these receptors: a human donor in good health. Some libraries in this study had Jurkat cell RNA spiked in.

This clonotype was picked up many times. The genes are TRBV11-2 and TRBJ2-1; the match to TRBD2 covers 7 bases. The CDR3 loop spans 15 amino acids. Trimming removed 4 bases from V and 6 bases from J; junction bases left unmatched: 9. In germline, CDR1 is SGHAT, CDR2 FQNNGV. Here the CDR3 DNA reads TGTGCCAGCAGCTCGATTAGCGGGCCTGCCAATGAGCAGTTCTTC. Protein product: CASSSISGPANEQFF. Full variable domain (missing parts from reference TRBV11-2 and TRBJ2-1): EAGVAQSPRYKIIEKRQSVAFWCNPISGHATLYWYQQILGQGPKLLIQFQNNGVVDDSQLPKDRFSAERLKGVDSTLKIQPAKLEDSAVYLCASSSISGPANEQFFGPGTRLTVL.

The V and J genes are TRBV9 and TRBJ2-2; 9 bases align to TRBD2. V shed 3 bases, J shed 4 bases, and the junction held 4 bases outside the gene matches. The germline V gene encodes CDR1 SGDLS and CDR2 YYNGEE. The CDR3 has 15 residues. This CDR3 reads CASSASGGPTGELFF. The CDR3 DNA is TGTGCCAGCAGCGCGAGCGGGGGGCCCACCGGGGAGCTGTTTTTT.

The sample holds many counts of this clonotype. The J gene is TRBJ2-5, the V gene TRBV5-4; possibly TRBD1 for D (5 bases). V shed 5 bases and J shed 5 bases, with 10 bases lying between them. CDR3 length: 12 amino acids. The germline V gene encodes CDR1 SGHNT and CDR2 YYREEE (reference sequence). The CDR3 DNA sequence: TGTGCCAGCAGTCAGGGTGTCGAGACCCAGTACTTC. Protein sequence: CASSQGVETQYF.

Comment on this clonotype: Compared with germline, one end of the junction differs, possibly owing to a read error. J is TRBJ2-5 and V is TRBV7-3, with 11 nucleotides matching TRBD2. This CDR3 spans 15 amino acids. Germline V gene data show CDR1 as SGHTA and CDR2 as FQGTGA. The CDR3 coding sequence is TGTGCCAGCAGCTTGCTAGCGGGAGGCCAAGAGACCCACTACTTC. Translated: CASSLLAGGQETHYF.

About this clonotype: The junction departs from the called germline gene at one end, perhaps through a read error. This chain connects TRBV5-3 to TRBJ1-2; D might be TRBD1 (5 bases). TRBV5-3 is an ORF for which the function is uncertain. The CDR3 contains 19 residues. The CDR3 DNA follows: TGTGCCAGCAGCTTGGTGTTGTTGGTGGAGACAGAGTCTATTCGGGGCTACACCTTC. Translation: CASSLVLLVETESIRGYTF.

The genes are TRBV2 and TRBJ2-1; TRBD2 matches 10 bases. Germline CDR1 is SNHLY and CDR2 is FYNNEI. The trim removed 6 bases at V and 0 bases at J, leaving 8 bases unmatched. The CDR3 loop spans 17 amino acids. CDR3 protein: CASRGLAVPSSYNEQFF. CDR3 DNA sequence: TGTGCCAGCAGAGGACTAGCGGTACCCAGCTCCTACAATGAGCAGTTCTTC.

This clonotype was counted only a few times. J is TRBJ2-5 and V is TRBV2; D gene unclear. CDR3 size: 13 residues. V lost 5 bases and J 0 bases, leaving 7 bases between the germline ends. Germline CDR1 reads SNHLY; CDR2 reads FYNNEI. CDR3 sequence (DNA): TGTGCCAGCAGTTCGGTAAACCAAGAGACCCAGTACTTC. As protein: CASSSVNQETQYF. The variable domain in full, with the rest retrieved from reference TRBV2 and TRBJ2-5, is EPEVTQTPSHQVTQMGQEVILRCVPISNHLYFYWYRQILGQKVEFLVSFYNNEISEKSEIFDDQFSVERPDGSNFTLKIRSTKLEDSAMYFCASSSVNQETQYFGPGTRLLVL.

This chain connects TRBV3-1 to TRBJ1-2; D ambiguous. V was trimmed by 0 bases and J by 1 base, leaving 12 bases between them. CDR3 length: 16 residues. Looked up from germline, CDR1 is LGHDT and CDR2 is YNNKEL (reference sequence). CDR3: CASSQEGRVRNYGYTF. The CDR3 DNA follows: TGTGCCAGCAGCCAAGAGGGGAGGGTGCGTAACTATGGCTACACCTTC.

Points on this clonotype: Given a much more abundant clone one base away, this may be a read error. The chain carries TRBV12-3 or TRBV12-4 and TRBJ2-3; possible D gene TRBD2, 6 bases. The length of the CDR3 is 14 residues. This chain's CDR3 is CASSLTSKTDTQCF. The CDR3 DNA reads TGTGCCAGCAGTTTAACTAGCAAGACAGATACGCAGTGTTTT.

This clonotype has ten or more counts. The chain is built from TRBV7-9 and TRBJ2-3; D gene uncertain. The CDR3 loop spans 13 amino acids. Per the germline V gene, CDR1 is SEHNR and CDR2 is FQNEAQ (reference sequence). Trimming stripped 9 bases from V and 1 base from J, with 11 bases between. The CDR3 DNA sequence: TGTGCCAGTCCCCCATTGGGCACAGATACGCAGTATTTT. This translates into CASPPLGTDTQYF.

The chain couples TRBV27 to TRBJ1-4; the D is unclear. This CDR3 has 12 amino acids. CDR1 is MNHEY and CDR2 is SMNVEV in the germline V gene (reference sequence). V lost 6 bases, J lost 8 bases, and 10 bases lay in between. The CDR3 loop is CASRRGREKLFF. DNA for the CDR3: TGTGCCAGCAGGCGTGGACGGGAAAAACTGTTTTTT.

In its sample, this clonotype was seen many times. The chain recombines TRBV28 with TRBJ2-2; the match to TRBD2 covers 8 bases. With 2 bases clipped from V and 4 bases from J, the junction kept 6 bases outside the gene matches. The CDR3 covers 16 residues. Germline CDR1 is MDHEN and CDR2 is SYDVKM. CDR3 amino acids: CASSLRVAGITGELFF. The CDR3 coding sequence is TGTGCCAGCAGTTTAAGGGTAGCGGGAATCACCGGGGAGCTGTTTTTT.

This clonotype was seen ten or more times. This chain connects TRBV30 to TRBJ2-1; 8 bases are a match to TRBD2. Germline loops: CDR1 GTSNPN, CDR2 SVGIG (reference sequence). The CDR3 runs to 14 residues. V shed 2 bases, J shed 6 bases, and the junction held 6 bases outside the gene matches. The CDR3 DNA reads TGTGCCTGGAGTACGGGACTAGGGGGCAATGAGCAGTTCTTC. Its protein is CAWSTGLGGNEQFF. Combining the CDR3 with reference TRBV30 and TRBJ2-1 gives the whole variable domain SQTIHQWPATLVQPVGSPLSLECTVEGTSNPNLYWYRQAAGRGLQLLFYSVGIGQISSEVPQNLSASRPQDRQFILSSKKLLLSDSGFYLCAWSTGLGGNEQFFGPGTRLTVL.

CDR3 amino acids: CSVVGSGRLSYEQYF. CDR3 nucleotides: TGCAGCGTTGTTGGTAGCGGGAGGCTCTCCTACGAGCAGTACTTC. The rearrangement joins TRBV29-1 to TRBJ2-7; 10 bases are shared with TRBD2. The germline V gene encodes CDR1 SQVTM and CDR2 ANQGSEA. V lost 4 bases, J lost 0 bases, and 6 bases stayed unmatched. CDR3 length equals 15 residues.

The genes are TRBV25-1 and TRBJ2-2; 7 bases are a match to TRBD1. Per germline, CDR1 MGHDK and CDR2 SYGVNS. After removal of 11 bases from V and 16 bases from J, the junction contained 16 bases not matched to a gene. This CDR3 is 12 amino acids long. Here the CDR3 reads CAYGTAPGAPFF. DNA for the CDR3: TGTGCCTACGGGACAGCGCCCGGGGCGCCGTTTTTT.

A remark on this clonotype: The junction departs from germline at one end; a sequencing error may be responsible. This chain joins TRBV7-9 and TRBJ2-5; no clear D. This CDR3 region has 13 residues. The germline CDR1 and CDR2 sequences are SEHNR and FQNEAQ (reference sequence). CDR3 sequence reads: CGSSLVLQETQYF. In DNA form, the CDR3 reads TGTGGCAGCAGCTTAGTTCTACAAGAGACCCAGTACTTC.

V and J are TRBV30 and TRBJ2-2; D call uncertain. Trimming removed 4 bases at V and 2 bases at J, with 11 bases between. The CDR3 length is 14 residues. Germline values: CDR1 GTSNPN, CDR2 SVGIG (reference sequence). In DNA, the CDR3 is TGTGCCTGGATTGCAGCGCGCAACACCGGGGAGCTGTTTTTT. Encoded protein: CAWIAARNTGELFF.

This clonotype was seen many times. The V call is TRBV11-2, the J call TRBJ2-7, with D possibly TRBD1 on 6 matching bases. Germline-derived CDR1 and CDR2 are SGHAT and FQNNGV. CDR3 size: 16 residues. Trimming shortened V by 5 bases and J by 2 bases, and 19 bases separated the two germline ends. CDR3 residues: CASSPMRGSLPYEQYF. The CDR3 nucleotides are TGTGCCAGCAGCCCAATGAGGGGGTCTCTCCCCTACGAGCAGTACTTC.

This clonotype was seen ten or more times. V usage is TRBV5-1 and J usage is TRBJ2-1; D is uncertain. The CDR3 covers 11 residues. CDR1 is SGHRS, CDR2 YFSETQ, per germline. V was cut by 0 bases and J by 15 bases, with 10 bases left in between. The CDR3 loop is CASSLDGVRFF. The CDR3 bases are TGCGCCAGCAGCTTGGATGGGGTAAGGTTCTTC.

The chain uses TRBV30 and TRBJ2-1; D is ambiguous. The CDR3 contains 14 residues. Trimming took 5 bases from V and 0 from J, leaving 11 bases between them. Per germline, CDR1 GTSNPN and CDR2 SVGIG (reference sequence). DNA of the CDR3: TGTGCCTGGGTTAGTGTGAGCTCCTACAATGAGCAGTTCTTC. Translation: CAWVSVSSYNEQFF.

This clonotype turned up a few times. The chain recombines TRBV3-1 with TRBJ2-7; a possible D gene is TRBD1 (5 bases). There are 13 residues in the CDR3. Germline-derived CDR1 and CDR2 are LGHDT and YNNKEL (reference sequence). V was cut by 5 bases and J by 3 bases, with 11 bases left in between. CDR3 in DNA: TGTGCCAGCAGCGAAGGGGAAGGCTACGAGCAGTACTTC. Protein: CASSEGEGYEQYF.

In its sample, this clonotype was seen many times. J is TRBJ2-3 and V is TRBV7-9, with 7 bases fitting TRBD1. The germline CDR1 and CDR2 sequences are SEHNR and FQNEAQ (reference sequence). This CDR3 comprises 16 residues. The V gene end was trimmed by 1 base and the J gene end by 1 base; junction bases not matched to a gene: 5. CDR3 region: CASSLEGARGTDTQYF. For the CDR3, the DNA is TGTGCCAGCAGCTTAGAGGGGGCAAGGGGCACAGATACGCAGTATTTT.

The gene calls are TRBV3-1 and TRBJ2-6; D uncertain. In germline, CDR1 is LGHDT, CDR2 YNNKEL (reference sequence). This CDR3 region has 16 residues. Trimming took off 4 bases at V and 1 base at J, with 11 bases between the two ends. The CDR3 here is CASSLLIRSGANVLTF. The CDR3 nucleotides are TGTGCCAGCAGCCTGCTAATCCGTTCTGGGGCCAACGTCCTGACTTTC.

The rearrangement joins TRBV6-5 to TRBJ1-1; D is possibly TRBD1 (6 bases). V gave up 5 bases and J gave up 4 bases, with 11 bases separating them. Germline V gene lookup returns CDR1 MNHEY and CDR2 SVGAGI. The length of the CDR3 is 13 residues. CDR3 coding DNA: TGTGCCAGCAGTAAGCTAGGGGGCACTGAAGCTTTCTTT. It is translated as CASSKLGGTEAFF.

The chain recombines TRBV5-1 with TRBJ2-1; 7 bases align to TRBD2. Germline V gene data show CDR1 as SGHRS and CDR2 as YFSETQ. The CDR3 runs to 13 residues. V shed 3 bases and J 5 bases; nucleotides not matched to a gene: 2. This CDR3 reads CASSWTSNNEQFF. The CDR3 DNA reads as TGCGCCAGCAGCTGGACTAGTAACAATGAGCAGTTCTTC.

Only a few counts were recorded for this clonotype. J is TRBJ2-7 and V is TRBV20-1; D gene unclear. Germline V lookup: CDR1 DFQATT, CDR2 SNEGSKA (reference sequence). Deletions cut 7 bases from V and 1 base from J, with 11 bases between. The CDR3 has 12 amino acids. CDR3 coding DNA: TGCAGTGTTGCTGGAATTTCCTACGAGCAGTACTTC. This translates into CSVAGISYEQYF.

This clonotype was seen many times. This chain uses TRBV7-9 with TRBJ2-7; D is perhaps TRBD2 (6 bases). Germline values: CDR1 SEHNR, CDR2 FQNEAQ (reference sequence). The V end lost 5 bases, the J end lost 2 bases, and 13 bases lay between the germline ends. The CDR3 length is 14 residues. This CDR3 reads CASSQLGLPYEQYF. The CDR3 coding sequence is TGTGCCAGCAGCCAACTGGGACTGCCCTACGAGCAGTACTTC.

This chain links TRBV28 with TRBJ1-5, with 7 bases identical to TRBD1. The CDR3 sequence is 15 residues long. Trimming removed 5 bases from V and 3 bases from J; junction bases left unmatched: 7. The germline CDR1 and CDR2 sequences are MDHEN and SYDVKM. Here the CDR3 DNA reads TGTGCCAGCAGTCCACGACAGGGTTCCAATCAGCCCCAGCATTTT. Its protein is CASSPRQGSNQPQHF.

This clonotype was detected a few times. The gene calls are TRBV27 and TRBJ2-7; 7 positions match TRBD2. The CDR3 runs 14 residues. The V segment lost 3 bases and the J segment 3 bases; nucleotides outside the gene matches: 5. Germline CDR1 reads MNHEY; CDR2 reads SMNVEV (reference sequence). The CDR3 reads CASSFSPSGYEQYF. CDR3 DNA sequence: TGTGCCAGCAGTTTCAGCCCTAGCGGCTACGAGCAGTACTTC.